These 9 T cell receptor beta chains share one sample of origin, sequenced in a study of blood T cell repertoires in COVID-19. Only in-frame clones appear in the TCRdb table, and some are missing; sequencing was by immunoSEQ multiplex PCR. The sample lists 99,000 or so clones; 85% were seen once. Sequences were obtained from peripheral blood. Receptor source: a man aged 45-65 years with acute or convalescent COVID-19.

This clone occurred a few times. This chain uses TRBV5-1 with TRBJ2-1; a possible D gene is TRBD1 (6 bases). With 5 bases removed from V and 3 bases from J, the gap between germline ends came to 15 bases. This CDR3 region has 15 residues. The germline V gene has CDR1 SGHRS and CDR2 YFSETQ. CDR3 sequence: CASSWGHQDYNEQFF. The CDR3 region has the DNA TGCGCCAGCAGTTGGGGGCACCAGGACTACAATGAGCAGTTCTTC.

This clone was recorded a few times. The chain is built from TRBV7-9 and TRBJ1-5, with D possibly TRBD1 on 5 matching bases. The CDR3 sequence is 14 residues long. Trimming removed 5 bases at V and 5 bases at J, with 13 bases between. The germline V gene has CDR1 SEHNR and CDR2 FQNEAQ (reference sequence). The CDR3 sequence: CASSPWGDDQPQHF. Here the CDR3 DNA reads TGTGCCAGCAGCCCATGGGGGGACGATCAGCCCCAGCATTTT.

The rearrangement links TRBV25-1 to TRBJ1-2; D gene ambiguous. V lost 0 bases and J 8 bases, leaving 10 bases between the germline ends. Germline CDR1 MGHDK, CDR2 SYGVNS. The CDR3 covers 13 residues. The CDR3: CASSEYTGSGYTF. The CDR3 nucleotides read TGTGCCAGCAGTGAATATACGGGGAGCGGCTACACCTTC.

As to this clone: Other DNA sequences in the same sample also yield this CDR3. The chain employs TRBV19 and TRBJ1-1, with D maybe TRBD1 (5 bases). The V gene's germline CDR1 is LNHDA and CDR2 SQIVND (reference sequence). V was cut by 4 bases and J by 4 bases, with 7 bases left in between. The CDR3 has 12 amino acids. Written as DNA, the CDR3 is TGTGCCAGTAGTAACGGGGGCACTGAAGCTTTCTTT. Its protein product is CASSNGGTEAFF.

This clone was recorded once. The rearrangement uses TRBV19 and TRBJ2-5; 11 nucleotides align to TRBD1. The CDR3 contains 16 residues. Germline lookup yields CDR1 LNHDA and CDR2 SQIVND (reference sequence). V shed 5 bases, J shed 4 bases, and the junction held 9 bases outside the gene matches. The chain's CDR3 is CASSPDRDRGGETQYF. CDR3 bases: TGTGCCAGTAGTCCCGACCGGGACAGGGGGGGAGAGACCCAGTACTTC.

The chain joins TRBV27 to TRBJ2-7, with 7 bases aligning to TRBD2. The CDR3 consists of 13 residues. The germline gives CDR1 MNHEY, CDR2 SMNVEV (reference sequence). The V gene end was trimmed by 2 bases and the J gene end by 5 bases; junction bases not matched to a gene: 3. CDR3: CASSLGRGNEQYF. The CDR3 coding sequence is TGTGCCAGCAGTTTAGGGAGGGGCAACGAGCAGTACTTC.

This clone was seen more than once but under ten times. The V call is TRBV20-1, the J call TRBJ2-1; the match to TRBD2 covers 9 bases. Germline assignment: CDR1 DFQATT and CDR2 SNEGSKA (reference sequence). The CDR3 loop spans 17 amino acids. J gave up 1 base and V 3 bases, and 10 bases lay outside the gene matches. As DNA, the CDR3 is TGCAGTGCTAGTATTCAAGCGGGAGGCCCTTCCTACAATGAGCAGTTCTTC. As protein: CSASIQAGGPSYNEQFF.

V gene TRBV11-2 combines with J gene TRBJ1-1; TRBD1 matches 9 bases. The CDR3 consists of 15 residues. V was clipped by 5 bases and J by 4 bases; unmatched bases: 8. Germline assignment: CDR1 SGHAT and CDR2 FQNNGV. The CDR3 sequence is CASSPHRGQGTEAFF. CDR3 coding DNA: TGTGCCAGCAGCCCCCACAGGGGGCAAGGCACTGAAGCTTTCTTT.

In the case of this clone: In the same sample, other DNA sequences code for this CDR3. V usage is TRBV24-1 and J usage is TRBJ1-2; TRBD1 matches 8 bases. Trimming at V came to 4 bases and at J to 4 bases, leaving 4 bases not matched to a gene. The CDR3 length is 14 residues. Germline values: CDR1 KGHDR, CDR2 SFDVKD. The CDR3 sequence: CATSETGTGYGYTF. The CDR3, as DNA: TGTGCCACCAGTGAGACCGGGACAGGCTATGGCTACACCTTC.